This entry lists 21 T cell receptor beta chains sequenced from one sample in a study of PD-1 blockade in mismatch repair-deficient tumors. Produced via immunoSEQ multiplex PCR; TCRdb's table is partial and in-frame only. The sample lists 50,000 or so clones, around 77% seen once, with about 3.5% in the top ten. This specimen consisted of PBMCs, obtained before pembrolizumab treatment. The receptors were gathered from an adult with mismatch repair-deficient cancer.

The V and J genes are TRBV11-3 and TRBJ2-5, with D possibly TRBD2 on 6 matching bases. Trimming shortened V by 0 bases and J by 5 bases, and 16 bases separated the two germline ends. This CDR3 spans 16 amino acids. The germline V gene has CDR1 SGHNT and CDR2 YENEEA. Here the CDR3 reads CASSLDGDWRLETQYF. CDR3 bases: TGTGCCAGCAGCTTAGATGGGGACTGGAGGTTGGAGACCCAGTACTTC.

The CDR3 sequence: CASSLSGSQNYEQYF. The CDR3 bases are TGTGCCAGCAGCCTAAGCGGGAGTCAGAACTACGAGCAGTACTTC. The V and J genes are TRBV5-4 and TRBJ2-7; 8 bases agree with TRBD2. Germline V lookup: CDR1 SGHNT, CDR2 YYREEE (reference sequence). The CDR3 runs 15 residues. V shed 4 bases and J 3 bases; nucleotides not matched to a gene: 9.

The chain carries TRBV30 and TRBJ2-7; D gene unclear. The CDR3 contains 13 residues. Per germline, CDR1 GTSNPN and CDR2 SVGIG (reference sequence). With 4 bases removed from V and 3 bases from J, the gap between germline ends came to 13 bases. The CDR3 loop is CAWTPGGLYEQYF. DNA of the CDR3: TGTGCCTGGACGCCGGGCGGTCTCTACGAGCAGTACTTC.

V usage is TRBV2 and J usage is TRBJ2-7; a weak D match, TRBD2 (6 bases). The CDR3 has 13 amino acids. V lost 4 bases to trimming and J lost 3 bases, with 10 bases between them. CDR1 and CDR2 from the germline V gene are SNHLY and FYNNEI. Written as DNA, the CDR3 is TGTGCCAGCAGTGGGGAGACTAGCTACGAGCAGTACTTC. Translation gives CASSGETSYEQYF. The full variable domain, completed using reference TRBV2 and TRBJ2-7, is EPEVTQTPSHQVTQMGQEVILRCVPISNHLYFYWYRQILGQKVEFLVSFYNNEISEKSEIFDDQFSVERPDGSNFTLKIRSTKLEDSAMYFCASSGETSYEQYFGPGTRLTVT.

This chain uses TRBV28 with TRBJ1-4; 8 nucleotides agree with TRBD1. CDR1 and CDR2 (germline): MDHEN, SYDVKM. This CDR3 has 14 residues. V shed 6 bases and J 8 bases; nucleotides not matched to a gene: 8. The CDR3 region has the DNA TGTGCCAGCAGAGCGTTACAGGGGGTAGAAAAACTGTTTTTT. Protein sequence: CASRALQGVEKLFF.

The chain has TRBV30 and TRBJ1-1; D is uncertain. Germline V gives CDR1 GTSNPN, CDR2 SVGIG (reference sequence). This CDR3 region has 14 residues. Trimming shortened V by 0 bases and J by 5 bases, and 13 bases separated the two germline ends. CDR3 in DNA: TGTGCCTGGAGTGTCGGGGTTGGTGGGACTGAAGCTTTCTTT. This sequence encodes CAWSVGVGGTEAFF.

This rearrangement joins TRBV7-6 to TRBJ2-1, with D perhaps matching TRBD1 or TRBD2 (5 bases each). CDR3 length: 16 amino acids. In germline, CDR1 is SGHVS, CDR2 FNYEAQ. Trimming took 0 bases from V and 4 from J, leaving 13 bases between them. CDR3 loop: CASSLAGDSAYNEQFF. The CDR3 DNA reads as TGTGCCAGCAGCTTAGCGGGGGATAGCGCGTACAATGAGCAGTTCTTC.

The rearrangement links TRBV10-3 to TRBJ1-3, with D uncertain. Trimming removed 3 bases from V and 4 bases from J, with 13 bases in between. Germline CDR1 reads ENHRY; CDR2 reads SYGVKD. The CDR3 runs to 15 residues. The CDR3 region is CAISERGEEGNTIYF. The CDR3, as DNA: TGTGCCATCAGTGAACGTGGGGAGGAGGGAAACACCATATATTTT.

This CDR3 is CASSLFGRRSTDTQYF. The CDR3 region has the DNA TGTGCCAGCAGCTTATTCGGGCGGAGGAGCACAGATACGCAGTATTTT. The V gene is TRBV7-9, the J gene TRBJ2-3; tentatively, D is TRBD2 (5 bases). This CDR3 comprises 16 residues. V was clipped by 2 bases and J by 0 bases, with 12 bases between them. CDR1 is SEHNR, CDR2 FQNEAQ, per germline (reference sequence). The full variable domain, in which reference TRBV7-9 and TRBJ2-3 provide the parts outside the CDR3, is DTGVSQNPRHKITKRGQNVTFRCDPISEHNRLYWYRQTLGQGPEFLTYFQNEAQLEKSRLLSDRFSAERPKGSFSTLEIQRTEQGDSAMYLCASSLFGRRSTDTQYFGPGTRLTVL.

This rearrangement joins TRBV5-1 to TRBJ1-2, with D tentatively TRBD1 (6 bases). V lost 0 bases to trimming and J lost 0 bases, with 9 bases between them. Germline CDR1 reads SGHRS; CDR2 reads YFSETQ. This CDR3 comprises 15 residues. CDR3 in amino acids: CASSLEGGANYGYTF. The CDR3 DNA reads as TGCGCCAGCAGCTTGGAAGGGGGAGCTAACTATGGCTACACCTTC.

The chain recombines TRBV29-1 with TRBJ2-7, with TRBD2 identical over 11 bases. Trimming cost V 6 bases and J 2 bases; bases outside gene matches: 3. Germline-derived CDR1 and CDR2 are SQVTM and ANQGSEA. The CDR3 spans 13 residues. CDR3 protein: CSVLAGGPYEQYF. CDR3 bases: TGCAGCGTCTTAGCGGGAGGGCCCTACGAGCAGTACTTC.

The chain carries TRBV7-9 and TRBJ2-1; the D is unclear. Trimming took 1 base from V and 4 from J, leaving 17 bases between them. Germline-derived CDR1 and CDR2 are SEHNR and FQNEAQ (reference sequence). The CDR3 length is 17 residues. The CDR3 nucleotides are TGTGCCAGCAGCTTAGGTTGGGCGTGGGAACATTACAATGAGCAGTTCTTC. Its translation: CASSLGWAWEHYNEQFF. Full variable domain (rest looked up from reference TRBV7-9 and TRBJ2-1): DTGVSQNPRHKITKRGQNVTFRCDPISEHNRLYWYRQTLGQGPEFLTYFQNEAQLEKSRLLSDRFSAERPKGSFSTLEIQRTEQGDSAMYLCASSLGWAWEHYNEQFFGPGTRLTVL.

This rearrangement joins TRBV9 to TRBJ2-1; the D is unclear. The germline gives CDR1 SGDLS, CDR2 YYNGEE. Trimming stripped 4 bases from V and 8 bases from J, with 13 bases between. This CDR3 contains 13 residues. The CDR3 DNA reads as TGTGCCAGCAGCTCTCCCGTGTTGGATGAGCAGTTCTTC. Protein product: CASSSPVLDEQFF. Drawing the rest from reference TRBV9 and TRBJ2-1, the complete variable domain is DSGVTQTPKHLITATGQRVTLRCSPRSGDLSVYWYQQSLDQGLQFLIQYYNGEERAKGNILERFSAQQFPDLHSELNLSSLELGDSALYFCASSSPVLDEQFFGPGTRLTVL.

This sequence joins TRBV2 and TRBJ2-5; 12 positions match TRBD2. The germline V gene encodes CDR1 SNHLY and CDR2 FYNNEI. Trimming cost V 6 bases and J 0 bases; bases outside gene matches: 5. The CDR3 sequence is 16 residues long. The CDR3 coding sequence is TGTGCCAGCAGCTTTCGACTAGCGGGAGACCAAGAGACCCAGTACTTC. It is translated as CASSFRLAGDQETQYF.

This clone was detected a few times. CDR3 residues: CASSEASYNEQFF. The CDR3 coding sequence is TGTGCCAGCAGTGAAGCGTCCTACAATGAGCAGTTCTTC. The rearrangement joins TRBV6-1 to TRBJ2-1, with D unresolved. Germline CDR1 reads MNHNS; CDR2 reads SASEGT. With 0 bases removed from V and 1 base from J, the gap between germline ends came to 1 base. The CDR3 has 13 residues.

The chain carries TRBV9 and TRBJ2-7, with D possibly matching TRBD2 (5 bases). V was pared by 1 base and J by 0 bases, with 8 bases between. Germline CDR1 and CDR2: SGDLS and YYNGEE. This CDR3 comprises 14 residues. The CDR3 sequence: CASSVSGNSYEQYF. As DNA, the CDR3 is TGTGCCAGCAGCGTATCCGGGAACTCCTACGAGCAGTACTTC.

The CDR3 loop is CASSLWGEGYTF. CDR3 sequence (DNA): TGTGCCAGCAGCTTATGGGGGGAAGGCTACACCTTC. The chain has TRBV7-9 and TRBJ1-2; the D gene is possibly TRBD1 (5 bases). Trimming cost V 2 bases and J 8 bases, with 9 bases left between them. Germline V lookup: CDR1 SEHNR, CDR2 FQNEAQ (reference sequence). The CDR3 is made up of 12 amino acids.

This clone was seen a handful of times. The chain is built from TRBV5-8 and TRBJ1-5; no clear D gene. Germline lookup yields CDR1 SGHTS and CDR2 YDEGEE. The V and J ends lost 1 base and 3 bases respectively, with 8 bases between them. The CDR3 consists of 14 residues. The CDR3 nucleotides read TGTGCCAGCAGCTTGAGGTCAGTCAATCAGCCCCAGCATTTT. Protein product: CASSLRSVNQPQHF.

This clone was found a few times. The CDR3 DNA sequence: TGTGCCAGCAGTGCGACTAGCGGGAGCACAGATACGCAGTATTTT. This encodes CASSATSGSTDTQYF. The gene calls are TRBV6-4 and TRBJ2-3, with TRBD2 identical over 10 bases. V lost 4 bases to trimming and J lost 0 bases; unmatched junction nucleotides: 1. The germline CDR1 and CDR2 sequences are MRHNA and SNTAGT. The CDR3 consists of 15 residues.

The chain carries TRBV19 and TRBJ2-1; 7 bases are shared with TRBD1. V shed 5 bases, J shed 8 bases, and the junction held 15 bases outside the gene matches. Germline lookup yields CDR1 LNHDA and CDR2 SQIVND (reference sequence). The CDR3 is made up of 16 amino acids. The CDR3 bases are TGTGCCAGTAGTTCAGAGGGGGACAGCCGGAGTTATGAGCAGTTCTTC. It is translated as CASSSEGDSRSYEQFF.

This clone showed up just a few times. The chain links TRBV25-1 to TRBJ2-3; D call uncertain. The CDR3 has 14 amino acids. CDR1 and CDR2 from the germline V gene are MGHDK and SYGVNS. The V gene lost 6 bases and the J gene lost 5 bases, with 15 bases spanning the gap. Written as DNA, the CDR3 is TGTGCCAGCAGGAATAATGTGGGTTTAGATACGCAGTATTTT. Its protein product is CASRNNVGLDTQYF. The variable domain in full, completed from reference TRBV25-1 and TRBJ2-3, reads EADIYQTPRYLVIGTGKKITLECSQTMGHDKMYWYQQDPGMELHLIHYSYGVNSTEKGDLSSESTVSRIRTEHFPLTLESARPSHTSQYLCASRNNVGLDTQYFGPGTRLTVL.